This TCR beta chain was observed in a study of blood T cell repertoires in COVID-19. Overall study: COVID-19 samples collected from the United States, Italy and Spain covered acute and convalescent phases. T cells, B-cell-depleted T cells, or PBMCs supplied cDNA or gDNA.

Germline CDR1 is LNHDA and CDR2 is SQIVND (reference sequence). V shed 5 bases and J 6 bases; nucleotides not matched to a gene: 7. This CDR3 has 15 amino acids. Original handling: Reference gene primer amplification gave nucleated cell count estimates. Measured with immunoSEQ multiplex PCR; TCRdb has only the in-frame clones, and not every one. D and trimming come from the DNA, and the V and J calls and clone size come from that table. The table lists 60,000 or so clones, just under 80% of them singletons. The receptor was isolated from a human donor in a cohort sampled during active COVID-19. The chain links TRBV19 to TRBJ2-7; 13 bases map to TRBD2. Sequenced: peripheral blood. Written as DNA, the CDR3 is TGTGCCAGTAGTCCAGGGACTAGCGGGACCTTCGAGCAGTACTTC. As protein: CASSPGTSGTFEQYF.